Listed below are T cell receptor beta chains from one sample, sequenced in a study of Graves' ophthalmopathy and Graves' hyperthyroidism. TCRdb passed the multiplex PCR reads through MiXCR, listing each CDR3 protein once. The table has tens of thousands of distinct CDR3 sequences, approximately 53% seen once. Sample: peripheral blood. Receptors originate from an adult woman with stable Graves' hyperthyroidism. CDR3s include the opening cysteine and the closing phenylalanine or tryptophan. A D gene is named only where the DNA matches it firmly. Clone size, where shown, is once, few, many, or a class for clones that have expanded.

abundance	v_gene	d_gene	j_gene	CDR3aa	CDR3nt
few	TRBV20-1	TRBD2	TRBJ2-2	CSARPPGLAYTGELFF	TGCAGTGCTAGACCCCCCGGACTAGCGTACACCGGGGAGCTGTTTTTT
NA	TRBV6-5	TRBD1	TRBJ1-4	CASSGPGQGGENEELFF	TGTGCCAGCAGTGGACCGGGACAGGGGGGCGAAAATGAAGAACTGTTTTTT
once	TRBV10-3	TRBD1	TRBJ2-2	CATGQGTGELFF	TGTGCCACAGGACAGGGAACCGGGGAGCTGTTTTTT
many	TRBV7-8	NA	TRBJ1-2	CASSQDSYLGYTF	TGTGCCAGCAGCCAGGACAGTTATCTTGGCTACACCTTC
NA	TRBV7-6	NA	TRBJ2-2	CASSLASGIAYTGELFF	TGTGCCAGCAGCTTAGCCTCTGGGATTGCTTACACCGGGGAGCTGTTTTTT
NA	TRBV20-1	NA	TRBJ1-1	CSARAGAVTEAFF	TGCAGTGCTAGGGCAGGGGCCGTCACTGAAGCTTTCTTT
many	TRBV7-9	NA	TRBJ2-2	CASSFTATSTGELFF	TGTGCCAGCAGCTTTACCGCCACGAGCACCGGGGAGCTGTTTTTT
NA	TRBV29-1	TRBD1	TRBJ1-4	CSVVDRGREKLFF	TGCAGCGTGGTTGACAGGGGGCGAGAAAAACTGTTTTTT
NA	TRBV5-1	NA	TRBJ2-7	CASSLGAIREQYF	TGCGCCAGCAGCCTGGGGGCCATCCGCGAGCAGTACTTC
few	TRBV19	TRBD2	TRBJ2-1	CASRGTSGYNEQFF	TGTGCCAGTAGGGGGACTAGCGGCTACAATGAGCAGTTCTTC
NA	TRBV25-1	TRBD1	TRBJ1-2	CASSDPDRGHYGYTF	TGTGCCAGCAGTGATCCCGACAGGGGGCACTATGGCTACACCTTC
NA	TRBV10-2	TRBD1	TRBJ2-7	CASSGGTGTYEQYF	TGCGCCAGCAGTGGGGGGACAGGGACGTACGAGCAGTACTTC
many	TRBV3-1	NA	TRBJ1-6	CASSPNPGRINSPLHF	TGTGCCAGCAGCCCTAATCCGGGACGGATTAATTCACCCCTCCACTTT
once	TRBV13	TRBD1	TRBJ1-1	CASSLGTGGGTEAFF	TGTGCCAGCAGCTTAGGGACAGGGGGCGGAACTGAAGCTTTCTTT
many	TRBV5-1	TRBD1	TRBJ1-5	CASSSTGDQPQHF	TGCGCCAGCAGCTCTACAGGGGATCAGCCCCAGCATTTT
NA	TRBV7-3	TRBD1	TRBJ2-7	CASSLRQGAKQYF	TGTGCCAGCAGCCTCCGACAGGGGGCAAAGCAGTACTTC
NA	TRBV20-1	TRBD2	TRBJ2-2	CSATTSGSRELFF	TGCAGTGCCACGACTAGCGGGAGCCGGGAGCTGTTTTTT
many	TRBV9	NA	TRBJ1-3	CASSASGSPGNTIYF	TGTGCCAGCAGCGCCTCAGGGAGTCCGGGAAACACCATATATTTT
many	TRBV5-8	NA	TRBJ1-1	CASSFKGTIGEDTEAFF	TGTGCCAGCAGCTTTAAAGGAACAATCGGGGAGGACACTGAAGCTTTCTTT
NA	TRBV10-1	TRBD1	TRBJ1-2	CASSEGTGGAAGYTF	TGCGCCAGCAGTGAGGGGACAGGGGGCGCGGCAGGCTACACCTTC
NA	TRBV6-6	NA	TRBJ1-2	CASNQQGGDYGYTF	TGTGCCAGCAACCAACAGGGAGGAGACTATGGCTACACCTTC
NA	TRBV25-1	NA	TRBJ2-5	CASSELLGVETQYF	TGTGCCAGCAGTGAATTGTTGGGGGTCGAGACCCAGTACTTC
NA	TRBV11-1	TRBD1	TRBJ1-5	CASSSGQANQPQHF	TGTGCCAGCAGCTCGGGACAGGCCAATCAGCCCCAGCATTTT
many	TRBV5-5	NA	TRBJ1-2	CASSLEGQGPYGYTF	TGTGCCAGCAGCTTGGAGGGGCAGGGACCCTATGGCTACACCTTC
NA	TRBV20-1	NA	TRBJ1-4	CSAQRGTRNEKLFF	TGCAGTGCTCAAAGGGGCACCCGGAATGAAAAACTGTTTTTT
many	TRBV4-1	NA	TRBJ1-5	CASSQTRARQKDQPQHF	TGCGCCAGCAGCCAAACCAGGGCACGACAGAAAGATCAGCCCCAGCATTTT
many	TRBV20-1	NA	TRBJ1-1	CSARSNTEAFF	TGCAGTGCTAGGTCAAACACTGAAGCTTTCTTT
NA	TRBV5-1	NA	TRBJ1-2	CASSSLGPGGLGYTF	TGCGCCAGCAGCAGCCTTGGGCCAGGAGGTCTCGGCTACACCTTC
few	TRBV29-1	NA	TRBJ1-1	CSDGGTEAFF	TGCAGCGACGGGGGGACTGAAGCTTTCTTT
many	TRBV5-1	NA	TRBJ1-2	CAGSLGLNYGYTF	TGCGCCGGCAGCTTGGGTTTAAACTATGGCTACACCTTC
NA	TRBV20-1	TRBD1	TRBJ1-1	CSARDPGQGGTEAFF	TGCAGTGCTAGAGACCCGGGACAGGGGGGGACTGAAGCTTTCTTT
NA	TRBV2	TRBD1	TRBJ2-3	CASSEGADRTDTQYF	TGTGCCAGCAGTGAAGGGGCGGACAGGACAGATACGCAGTATTTT
many	TRBV5-6	NA	TRBJ1-5	CASSFGGGRQPQHF	TGTGCCAGCAGCTTTGGCGGGGGGCGCCAGCCCCAGCATTTT
many	TRBV11-3	NA	TRBJ1-3	CASSWGGRGSGNTIYF	TGTGCCAGCAGCTGGGGAGGACGGGGCTCTGGAAACACCATATATTTT
NA	TRBV11-2	TRBD2	TRBJ2-2	CASSPPSGRRGGELFF	TGTGCCAGCAGCCCTCCGAGCGGGAGGCGCGGCGGGGAGCTGTTTTTT
many	TRBV20-1	NA	TRBJ1-5	CSAREEGRQPQHF	TGCAGTGCTAGAGAAGAGGGCAGGCAGCCCCAGCATTTT
NA	TRBV10-3	TRBD2	TRBJ2-7	CAISGTSGPSYEQYF	TGTGCCATCAGTGGGACTAGCGGGCCATCCTACGAGCAGTACTTC
many	TRBV19	TRBD1	TRBJ1-1	CASSIVRQGFTEAFF	TGTGCCAGTAGTATTGTTCGACAGGGGTTCACTGAAGCTTTCTTT
medium-sized	TRBV10-3	NA	TRBJ1-1	CAISGVNFNTEAFF	TGTGCCATCAGCGGTGTGAACTTCAACACTGAAGCTTTCTTT
NA	TRBV20-1	TRBD2	TRBJ2-5	CSARMTSGSGQYF	TGCAGTGCCAGGATGACTAGCGGGAGCGGGCAGTACTTC
NA	TRBV15	TRBD2	TRBJ2-7	CATAGGGDGAEQYF	TGTGCCACCGCTGGTGGGGGGGATGGGGCCGAGCAGTACTTC
many	TRBV27	NA	TRBJ2-3	CASSRASTDTQYF	TGTGCCAGCAGTAGGGCTAGCACAGATACGCAGTATTTT
NA	TRBV20-1	TRBD2	TRBJ2-3	CSARTSGGTDTQYF	TGCAGTGCTAGGACTAGCGGGGGCACAGATACGCAGTATTTT
many	TRBV29-1	TRBD1	TRBJ1-2	CSVAKGASNYGYTF	TGCAGCGTTGCAAAGGGGGCGTCCAACTATGGCTACACCTTC
NA	TRBV2	NA	TRBJ2-2	CACRGGSGTGEPFF	TGTGCCTGCAGGGGCGGGAGTGGCACCGGGGAGCCGTTTTTT
NA	TRBV10-3	NA	TRBJ2-7	CATGRVPYEQYF	TGTGCCACGGGCAGGGTGCCCTACGAGCAGTACTTC
medium-sized	TRBV2	NA	TRBJ1-5	CASSEAGGDQPQHF	TGTGCCAGCAGTGAAGCGGGGGGGGATCAGCCCCAGCATTTT
many	TRBV5-1	NA	TRBJ2-2	CASSLGGTNTGELFF	TGCGCCAGCAGCTTGGGAGGGACTAACACCGGGGAGCTGTTTTTT
many	TRBV7-9	NA	TRBJ2-2	CASSYQAGAAGELFF	TGTGCCAGCAGTTATCAGGCAGGGGCAGCCGGGGAGCTGTTTTTT
NA	TRBV29-1	TRBD2	TRBJ2-5	CSVLAGEETQYF	TGCAGCGTCTTAGCGGGAGAGGAGACCCAGTACTTC
many	TRBV14	NA	TRBJ1-4	CASSQVREPRNEKLFF	TGTGCCAGCAGCCAAGTCCGAGAGCCTCGGAATGAAAAACTGTTTTTT
many	TRBV20-1	TRBD1	TRBJ2-7	CSAKQGASYEQYF	TGCAGTGCTAAGCAGGGGGCGTCCTACGAGCAGTACTTC
once	TRBV15	NA	TRBJ2-7	CASSFIGTGWYEQHF	TGTGCCAGCAGTTTTATCGGGACGGGGTGGTACGAGCAGCACTTC
NA	TRBV20-1	TRBD2	TRBJ2-7	CSAGTSGTSSYEQYF	TGCAGTGCAGGGACTAGCGGGACTTCCTCCTACGAGCAGTACTTC
many	TRBV20-1	NA	TRBJ1-1	CSALQPGPVEAFF	TGCAGTGCCCTGCAACCGGGCCCCGTTGAAGCTTTCTTT